This T cell receptor beta chain was observed in a study of tumor and adjacent non-tumor tissue in lung cancer. Study-wide background: The cohort had about twelve adenocarcinoma, a couple of squamous cell and 1 small cell patients.

The CDR3 has 17 amino acids. The germline V gene has CDR1 DFQATT and CDR2 SNEGSKA (reference sequence). RNA was extracted from bulk tissue without any cell sorting. Points on this clonotype: A much larger clone is a single base away; this may be a read error.

The library came from three nested PCR rounds adapted from ARM-PCR protocols. TCRdb reprocessed the multiplex PCR reads via MiXCR and lists one record per CDR3 protein. The sample contains approximately 110,000 distinct CDR3 sequences, approximately 82% of which appear only once. The source of this sequence is a woman aged 60 to 75 with non-small cell lung cancer. The chain is built from TRBV20-1 and TRBJ1-2, with D possibly being TRBD1 (6 bases). Material: lung tumor tissue. The CDR3 sequence is CGARGQLLPGQPDGYTF. CDR3 DNA: TGCGGTGCTAGAGGACAATTACTTCCGGGACAACCCGATGGCTACACCTTC.